The present entry profiles one TCR beta chain with its context. The data were obtained in a study of blood T cell repertoires in COVID-19. Looking at the study overall: From T cells, B-cell-depleted T cells, or PBMCs came the material, which was cDNA or gDNA.

In the original workflow: Reference gene primer amplification yielded estimated nucleated cell counts. The table came from immunoSEQ multiplex PCR; TCRdb's copy has only in-frame clones and leaves some out. Clone size and V and J calls were adopted from that table, with D and trimming inferred from the DNA. The data show more than 90,000 clones, over 80% seen once. The source of this sequence is a man older than 75 with acute or convalescent COVID-19. The sample taken for sequencing was peripheral blood.

CDR3 residues: CASSLGLAGVSGRSNEQFF. The DNA for the CDR3 is TGCGCCAGCAGCCTCGGACTAGCGGGAGTCTCAGGGAGGTCCAATGAGCAGTTCTTC. The chain joins TRBV5-1 to TRBJ2-1; 13 bases fit TRBD2. Germline CDR1 is SGHRS and CDR2 is YFSETQ. V lost 4 bases to trimming and J lost 6 bases; unmatched junction nucleotides: 16. The CDR3 is 19 amino acids.